A selection of T cell receptor beta chains follows, all from one sample in a study of blood T cell repertoires in COVID-19. Sequencing was performed with immunoSEQ multiplex PCR; in TCRdb, only in-frame clones are kept and a portion is missing. The sample has over 50,000 clones; more than 80% are singletons. Sequenced sample: PBMCs or T cells enriched from blood (not recorded which). Every receptor here comes from a woman aged 40-49 years with acute COVID-19. CDR3s include the opening cysteine and the closing phenylalanine or tryptophan. The order of the fields is D gene, J gene, V gene, clone size, CDR3 protein, CDR3 DNA. D genes are given only for firm matches. Clone sizes are given selectively: once, few, many, or a class where the clone is expanded.

TRBD1,TRBJ1-2,TRBV5-4,.,CASSYTGVSYGYTF,TGTGCCAGCAGCTATACAGGGGTCAGCTATGGCTACACCTTC
.,TRBJ2-1,TRBV27,.,CASSLNLEAYNEQFF,TGTGCCAGCAGTTTAAACCTGGAGGCCTACAATGAGCAGTTCTTC
.,TRBJ2-6,TRBV21-1,.,CASSAQGIGQAGANVLTF,TGTGCCAGCAGCGCCCAGGGGATCGGTCAGGCTGGGGCCAACGTCCTGACTTTC
TRBD2,TRBJ2-1,TRBV7-9,.,CASSSGLAGVVEQFF,TGTGCCAGCAGCTCTGGACTAGCGGGAGTGGTTGAGCAGTTCTTC
TRBD1,TRBJ1-5,TRBV5-5,.,CASSLGQGAVYQPQHF,TGTGCCAGCAGCTTAGGACAGGGGGCTGTATATCAGCCCCAGCATTTT
.,TRBJ1-1,TRBV11-2,.,CASSLARAEAFF,TGTGCCAGCAGCTTAGCCAGGGCTGAAGCTTTCTTT
TRBD2,TRBJ2-5,TRBV27,few,CASSSLGLAGSKTQYF,TGTGCCAGCAGTTCCCTCGGACTAGCGGGGAGCAAGACCCAGTACTTC
TRBD1,TRBJ2-1,TRBV9,.,CASSVPRQGANNEQFF,TGTGCCAGCAGCGTACCGAGACAGGGGGCGAACAATGAGCAGTTCTTC
TRBD2,TRBJ2-5,TRBV7-9,.,CASSLIGEGQKTQYF,TGTGCCAGCAGCTTAATTGGGGAGGGCCAAAAGACCCAGTACTTC
.,TRBJ1-4,TRBV13,.,CASSPAPRQSNEKLFF,TGTGCCAGCAGCCCCGCCCCCCGACAGTCTAATGAAAAACTGTTTTTT
TRBD1,TRBJ1-3,TRBV7-8,medium-sized,CASSGDRAGNTIYF,TGTGCCAGTAGCGGGGACAGGGCTGGAAACACCATATATTTT
TRBD2,TRBJ2-5,TRBV3-1/TRBV3-2,.,CASSQVGAGGGETQYF,TGTGCCAGCAGCCAAGTTGGGGCGGGAGGGGGTGAGACCCAGTACTTC
.,TRBJ1-5,TRBV10-2,.,CASAWTESNQPQHF,TGCGCCAGCGCCTGGACAGAGAGCAATCAGCCCCAGCATTTT
.,TRBJ2-5,TRBV28,.,CASTPGGREETQYF,TGTGCCAGCACCCCAGGGGGGCGGGAAGAGACCCAGTACTTC
TRBD1,TRBJ2-6,TRBV15,.,CATSRGLWTGGPTGANVLTF,TGTGCCACCAGCAGAGGGCTATGGACAGGGGGCCCGACTGGGGCCAACGTCCTGACTTTC
.,TRBJ2-7,TRBV18,.,CASSPPLGGSEQYF,TGTGCCAGCTCACCACCATTGGGGGGATCCGAGCAGTACTTC
.,TRBJ2-4,TRBV28,.,CASSPLTEAKNIQYF,TGTGCCAGCAGTCCTCTGACAGAAGCCAAAAACATTCAGTACTTC
.,TRBJ1-5,TRBV18,.,CASSPSGLYSNQPQHF,TGTGCCAGCTCACCATCGGGACTGTATAGCAATCAGCCCCAGCATTTT
.,TRBJ1-4,TRBV10-2,few,CASRGQATNEKLFF,TGCGCCAGCCGTGGGCAAGCAACTAATGAAAAACTGTTTTTT
TRBD2,TRBJ2-5,TRBV3-1/TRBV3-2,.,CASSPRTSGGAVETQYF,TGTGCCAGCAGCCCCCGAACTAGCGGGGGGGCCGTCGAGACCCAGTACTTC
.,TRBJ2-7,TRBV28,.,CASSIDRSEQYF,TGTGCCAGCAGCATCGACAGGTCCGAGCAGTACTTC
.,TRBJ2-5,TRBV12-3/TRBV12-4,few,CASSPRTTGTQYF,TGTGCCAGCAGTCCGAGGACTACTGGGACCCAGTACTTC
TRBD2,TRBJ2-2,TRBV27,.,CASRYEGAGGSHGELFF,TGTGCCAGCCGCTACGAAGGAGCGGGAGGATCCCACGGGGAGCTGTTTTTT
TRBD1,TRBJ1-2,TRBV5-4,.,CASSLVGQGVNYGYTF,TGTGCCAGCAGCTTGGTTGGACAGGGGGTTAACTATGGCTACACCTTC
.,TRBJ1-5,TRBV28,.,CASSFNPQVPQHF,TGTGCCAGCAGTTTTAACCCCCAGGTGCCCCAGCATTTT
.,TRBJ2-4,TRBV28,.,CASSSDTDLAKNIQYF,TGTGCCAGCAGTTCGGATACAGACCTAGCCAAAAACATTCAGTACTTC
.,TRBJ1-4,TRBV7-9,.,CASSQGEGANEKLFF,TGTGCCAGCAGCCAAGGGGAGGGGGCTAATGAAAAACTGTTTTTT
.,TRBJ1-1,TRBV5-5,.,CASSLGTGSAFF,TGTGCCAGCAGCTTGGGAACAGGGTCGGCTTTCTTT
.,TRBJ1-2,TRBV7-8,.,CASSLSGILAANYGYTF,TGTGCCAGCAGCTTATCGGGTATCCTGGCAGCTAACTATGGCTACACCTTC
.,TRBJ1-1,TRBV2,.,CASRGGAQVEAFF,TGTGCCAGCAGGGGTGGGGCACAGGTAGAAGCTTTCTTT
TRBD1,TRBJ1-2,TRBV3-1/TRBV3-2,.,CASSHYSQGAAGYTF,TGTGCCAGCAGCCATTACTCTCAGGGGGCGGCTGGCTACACCTTC
TRBD1,TRBJ1-6,TRBV5-1,.,CASSLAGPGQGNSPLHF,TGCGCCAGCAGCTTGGCGGGCCCTGGACAGGGGAATTCACCCCTCCACTTT